Sequencing of this TCR beta chain was carried out in a study of OX40 agonist ivuxolimab in advanced cancers. Points from the study as a whole: Those patients achieving a partial response at 0.1-3.0 mg/kg showed among the lowest clonal expansion.

The germline CDR1 and CDR2 sequences are SEHNR and FQNEAQ (reference sequence). The CDR3 covers 15 residues. The V gene end was trimmed by 5 bases and the J gene end by 6 bases; junction bases not matched to a gene: 6. Profiled with immunoSEQ multiplex PCR; TCRdb holds only in-frame clones, not every one. The sample carries 25,000 to 35,000 clones, around 81% recorded once. Blood samples were obtained at baseline, cycle 4 day 1, and cycle 7 day 1. To note about this clone: The antigen remains unidentified.

The source material was CD4+ or CD8+ T cells sorted from blood, sampled in a trial of the OX40 agonist ivuxolimab. The receptor was isolated from an adult with an advanced solid tumor such as melanoma, head and neck, liver or kidney cancer. The chain joins TRBV7-9 to TRBJ1-5; 11 nucleotides agree with TRBD1. The CDR3 sequence: CASSPGQGARQPQHF. CDR3 in DNA: TGTGCCAGCAGCCCCGGACAGGGGGCACGTCAGCCCCAGCATTTT.